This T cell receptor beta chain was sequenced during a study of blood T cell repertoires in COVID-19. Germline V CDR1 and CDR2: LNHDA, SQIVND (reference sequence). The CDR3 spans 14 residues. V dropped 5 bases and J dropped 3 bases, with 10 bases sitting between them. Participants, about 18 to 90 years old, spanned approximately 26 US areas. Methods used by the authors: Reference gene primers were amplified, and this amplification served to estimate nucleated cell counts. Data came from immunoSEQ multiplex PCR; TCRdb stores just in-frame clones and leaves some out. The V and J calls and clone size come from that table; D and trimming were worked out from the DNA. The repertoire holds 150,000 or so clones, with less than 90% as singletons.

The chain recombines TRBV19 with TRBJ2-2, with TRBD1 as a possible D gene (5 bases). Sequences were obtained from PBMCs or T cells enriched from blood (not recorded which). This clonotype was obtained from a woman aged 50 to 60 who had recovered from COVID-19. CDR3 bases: TGTGCCAGTAGTCAACAGGTAGACACCGGGGAGCTGTTTTTT. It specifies CASSQQVDTGELFF. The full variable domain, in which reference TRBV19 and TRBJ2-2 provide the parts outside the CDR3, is DGGITQSPKYLFRKEGQNVTLSCEQNLNHDAMYWYRQDPGQGLRLIYYSQIVNDFQKGDIAEGYSVSREKKESFPLTVTSAQKNPTAFYLCASSQQVDTGELFFGEGSRLTVL.